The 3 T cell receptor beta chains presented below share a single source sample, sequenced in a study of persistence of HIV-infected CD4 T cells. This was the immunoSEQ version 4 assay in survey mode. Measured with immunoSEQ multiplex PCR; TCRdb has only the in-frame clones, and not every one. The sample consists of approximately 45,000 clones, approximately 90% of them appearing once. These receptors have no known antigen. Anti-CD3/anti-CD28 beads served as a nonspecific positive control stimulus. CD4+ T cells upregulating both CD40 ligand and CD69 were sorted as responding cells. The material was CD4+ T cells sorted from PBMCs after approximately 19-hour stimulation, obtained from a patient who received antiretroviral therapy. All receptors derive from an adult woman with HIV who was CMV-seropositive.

CDR3 region: CASSYTGSSDGYTF. The CDR3 DNA is TGTGCCAGCAGTTACACTGGCAGTTCTGATGGCTACACCTTC. The chain links TRBV6-2 or TRBV6-3 to TRBJ1-2; D is uncertain. There are 14 residues in the CDR3. The V and J ends lost 2 bases and 6 bases respectively, with 13 bases between them. Germline lookup yields CDR1 MNHEY and CDR2 SVGEGT.

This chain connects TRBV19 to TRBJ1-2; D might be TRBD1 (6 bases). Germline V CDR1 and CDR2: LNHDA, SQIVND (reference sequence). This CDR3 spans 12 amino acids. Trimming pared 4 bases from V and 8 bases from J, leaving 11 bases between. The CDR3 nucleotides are TGTGCCAGTAGTAGTGACAGGAACGGCTACACCTTC. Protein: CASSSDRNGYTF.

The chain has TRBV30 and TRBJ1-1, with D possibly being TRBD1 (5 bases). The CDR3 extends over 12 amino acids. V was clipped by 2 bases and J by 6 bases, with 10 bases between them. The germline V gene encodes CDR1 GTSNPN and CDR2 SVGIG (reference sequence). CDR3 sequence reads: CAWSIWGAEAFF. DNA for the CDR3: TGTGCCTGGAGTATCTGGGGCGCTGAAGCTTTCTTT.